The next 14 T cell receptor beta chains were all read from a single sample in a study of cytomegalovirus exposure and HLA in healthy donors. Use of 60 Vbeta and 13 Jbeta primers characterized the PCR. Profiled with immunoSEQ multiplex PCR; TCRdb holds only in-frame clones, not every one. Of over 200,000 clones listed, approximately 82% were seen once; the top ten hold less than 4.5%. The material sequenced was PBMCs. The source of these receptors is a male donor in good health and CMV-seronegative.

The CDR3 region has the DNA TGCGCCAGCAGCTTCAGCAGGAATGAGCAGTTCTTC. This encodes CASSFSRNEQFF. The chain links TRBV5-1 to TRBJ2-1; D is ambiguous. CDR1 and CDR2 (germline): SGHRS, YFSETQ. This CDR3 comprises 12 residues. Trimming shortened V by 2 bases and J by 7 bases, and 7 bases separated the two germline ends.

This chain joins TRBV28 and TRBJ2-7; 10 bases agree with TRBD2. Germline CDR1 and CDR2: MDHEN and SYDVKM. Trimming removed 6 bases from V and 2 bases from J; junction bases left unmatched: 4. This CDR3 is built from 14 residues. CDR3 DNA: TGTGCCAGCAGGAGCGGGAGGGCCCCCTACGAGCAGTACTTC. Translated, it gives CASRSGRAPYEQYF.

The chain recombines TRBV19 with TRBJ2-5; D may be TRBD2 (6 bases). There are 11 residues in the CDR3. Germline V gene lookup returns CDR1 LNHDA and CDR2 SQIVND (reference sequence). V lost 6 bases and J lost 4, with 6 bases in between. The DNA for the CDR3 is TGTGCCAGTAGGCGGGGAGAGACCCAGTACTTC. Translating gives CASRRGETQYF.

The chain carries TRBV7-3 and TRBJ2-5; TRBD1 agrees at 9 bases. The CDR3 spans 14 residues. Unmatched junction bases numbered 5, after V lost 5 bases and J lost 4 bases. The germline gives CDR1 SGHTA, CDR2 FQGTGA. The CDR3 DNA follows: TGTGCCAGCAGCCCCAGACAGGGGGGAGAGACCCAGTACTTC. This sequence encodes CASSPRQGGETQYF.

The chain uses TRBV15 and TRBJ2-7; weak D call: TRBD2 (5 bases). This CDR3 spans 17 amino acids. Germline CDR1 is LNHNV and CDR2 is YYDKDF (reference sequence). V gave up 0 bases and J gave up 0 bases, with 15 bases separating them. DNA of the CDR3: TGTGCCACCAGCAGAGATAGGGCGGGCCCGGGCTCCTACGAGCAGTACTTC. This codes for CATSRDRAGPGSYEQYF.

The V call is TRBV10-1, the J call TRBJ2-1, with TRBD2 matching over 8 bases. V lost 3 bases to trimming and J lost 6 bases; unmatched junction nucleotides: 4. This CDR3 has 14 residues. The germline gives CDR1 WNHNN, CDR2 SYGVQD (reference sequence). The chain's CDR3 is CASSEAGVVNEQFF. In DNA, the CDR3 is TGCGCCAGCAGTGAAGCGGGAGTGGTCAATGAGCAGTTCTTC.

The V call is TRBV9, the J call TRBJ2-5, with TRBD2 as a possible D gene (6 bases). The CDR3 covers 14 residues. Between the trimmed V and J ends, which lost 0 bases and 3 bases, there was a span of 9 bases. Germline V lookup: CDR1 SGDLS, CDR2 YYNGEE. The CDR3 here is CASSVVGGKETQYF. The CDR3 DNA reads TGTGCCAGCAGCGTAGTAGGAGGGAAAGAGACCCAGTACTTC.

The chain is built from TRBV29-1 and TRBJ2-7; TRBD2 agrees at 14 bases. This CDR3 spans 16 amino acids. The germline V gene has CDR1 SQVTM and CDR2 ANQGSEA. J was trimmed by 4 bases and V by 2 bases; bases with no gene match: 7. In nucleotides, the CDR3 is TGCAGCGTTGAATATACGACTAGCGGGAGGGAATACGAGCAGTACTTC. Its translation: CSVEYTTSGREYEQYF.

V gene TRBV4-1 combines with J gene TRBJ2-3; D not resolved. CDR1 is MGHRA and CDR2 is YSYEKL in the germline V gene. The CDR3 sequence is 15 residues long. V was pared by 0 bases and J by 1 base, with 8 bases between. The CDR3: CASSQEGYGTDTQYF. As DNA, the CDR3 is TGCGCCAGCAGCCAAGAGGGCTACGGCACAGATACGCAGTATTTT.

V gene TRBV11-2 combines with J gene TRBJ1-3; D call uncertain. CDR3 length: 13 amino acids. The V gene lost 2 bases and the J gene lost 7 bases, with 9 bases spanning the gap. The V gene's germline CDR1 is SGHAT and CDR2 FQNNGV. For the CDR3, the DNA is TGTGCCAGCAGCTTACGGTCGTCCAACACCATATATTTT. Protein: CASSLRSSNTIYF.

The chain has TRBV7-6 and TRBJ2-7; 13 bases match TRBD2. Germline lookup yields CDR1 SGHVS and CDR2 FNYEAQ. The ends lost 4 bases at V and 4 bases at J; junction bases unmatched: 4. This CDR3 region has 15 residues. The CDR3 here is CASSSRTSGRYEQYF. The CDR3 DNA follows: TGTGCCAGCAGCTCCAGGACTAGCGGGAGATACGAGCAGTACTTC.

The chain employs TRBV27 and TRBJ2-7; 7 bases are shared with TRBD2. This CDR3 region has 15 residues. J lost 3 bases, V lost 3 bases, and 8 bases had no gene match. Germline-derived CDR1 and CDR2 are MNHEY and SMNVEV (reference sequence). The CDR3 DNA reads TGTGCCAGCAGTTTCAGCGCGGGAGACTTCTACGAGCAGTACTTC. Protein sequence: CASSFSAGDFYEQYF.

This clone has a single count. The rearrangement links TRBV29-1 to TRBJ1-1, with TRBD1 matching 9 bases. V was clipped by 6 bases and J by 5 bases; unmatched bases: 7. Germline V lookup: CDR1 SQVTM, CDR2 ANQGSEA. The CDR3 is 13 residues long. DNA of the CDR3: TGCAGCGTCCGGGACAGGGATATGACTGAAGCTTTCTTT. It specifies CSVRDRDMTEAFF.

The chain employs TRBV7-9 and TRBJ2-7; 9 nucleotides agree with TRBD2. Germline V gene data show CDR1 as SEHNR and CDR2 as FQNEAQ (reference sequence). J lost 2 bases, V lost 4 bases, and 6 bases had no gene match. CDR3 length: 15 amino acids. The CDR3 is CASSSRTSEAYEQYF. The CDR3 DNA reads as TGTGCCAGCAGCTCCCGGACTAGCGAGGCCTACGAGCAGTACTTC.